Listed below are T cell receptor beta chains from one sample, sequenced in a study of blood T cell repertoires in COVID-19. Produced via immunoSEQ multiplex PCR; TCRdb's table is partial and in-frame only. This table holds approximately 330,000 clones, around 90% found once. Sequencing was done on a sample of peripheral blood. These receptors originate from a woman aged 40 to 50 with COVID-19, enrolled during active disease. CDR3s include the opening cysteine and the closing phenylalanine or tryptophan. The D gene is left open where the match is weak. Clone size is shown for a subset of rows, as once, few, many or a class of expanded clone.

abundance,v_gene,len,j_gene,d_gene,CDR3aa,CDR3nt
NA,TRBV27,13,TRBJ2-1,TRBD2,CASNELAGNEQFF,TGTGCCAGCAACGAACTAGCGGGAAATGAGCAGTTCTTC
few,TRBV2,15,TRBJ2-3,NA,CASSLPGTSTDTQYF,TGTGCCAGCAGTCTCCCGGGGACTAGCACAGATACGCAGTATTTT
NA,TRBV27,16,TRBJ1-1,NA,CASNPGHTRLNTEAFF,TGTGCCAGCAATCCGGGACACACCCGACTGAACACTGAAGCTTTCTTT
NA,TRBV12-5,12,TRBJ2-5,NA,CASGLTEETQYF,TGTGCTAGTGGTTTGACTGAGGAGACCCAGTACTTC
once,TRBV7-2,14,TRBJ2-5,TRBD1,CASSRGQSKETQYF,TGTGCCAGCAGCCGGGGACAGTCTAAAGAGACCCAGTACTTC
once,TRBV27,16,TRBJ1-1,NA,CASSSTTRPMNTEAFF,TGTGCCAGCAGTTCAACTACCAGACCTATGAACACTGAAGCTTTCTTT
NA,TRBV9,16,TRBJ2-7,NA,CASSVGVGASSYEQYF,TGTGCCAGCAGCGTAGGGGTGGGGGCGAGCTCCTACGAGCAGTACTTC
NA,TRBV5-4,17,TRBJ2-2,NA,CASSPATSPANTGELFF,TGTGCCAGCAGCCCCGCTACTAGCCCCGCGAACACCGGGGAGCTGTTTTTT
NA,TRBV18,15,TRBJ1-3,NA,CASSPRDITGNTIYF,TGTGCCAGCTCACCAAGGGACATTACAGGAAACACCATATATTTT
NA,TRBV5-6,14,TRBJ1-4,NA,CASSLTDTPGKLFF,TGTGCCAGCAGCTTAACGGACACCCCGGGAAAACTGTTTTTT
NA,TRBV30,14,TRBJ1-6,TRBD1,CAWSVTGGDSPLHF,TGTGCCTGGAGTGTCACAGGGGGGGATTCACCCCTCCACTTT
NA,TRBV7-2,12,TRBJ1-3,NA,CASSLIGGTIYF,TGTGCCAGCAGCTTAATCGGGGGCACCATATATTTT
NA,TRBV9,14,TRBJ1-2,NA,CASSVGLGAYGYTF,TGTGCCAGCAGCGTAGGGTTAGGGGCCTATGGCTACACCTTC
NA,TRBV14,14,TRBJ2-4,TRBD2,CASSDIGGAPLQYF,TGTGCCAGCAGCGATATCGGGGGGGCCCCCCTACAGTACTTC
NA,TRBV5-1,15,TRBJ1-4,NA,CASSPDTSTNEKLFF,TGCGCCAGCAGCCCGGACACTTCAACTAATGAAAAACTGTTTTTT
NA,TRBV6-2/TRBV6-3,13,TRBJ1-2,NA,CASSRQGAYGYTF,TGTGCCAGCAGCAGGCAGGGTGCTTATGGCTACACCTTC
NA,TRBV18,13,TRBJ1-6,NA,CASSPAGDSPLHF,TGTGCCAGCTCACCGGCAGGGGATTCACCCCTCCACTTT
NA,TRBV7-2,16,TRBJ2-1,NA,CASSLFVGGIGYEQFF,TGTGCCAGCAGCTTATTCGTCGGGGGAATTGGCTATGAGCAGTTCTTC
NA,TRBV15,15,TRBJ2-6,NA,CATSSRNPGANVLTF,TGTGCCACCAGCAGCAGGAATCCCGGGGCCAACGTCCTGACTTTC
NA,TRBV9,13,TRBJ2-5,NA,CASTPTGRETQYF,TGTGCCAGCACCCCCACAGGGCGAGAGACCCAGTACTTC
NA,TRBV7-9,15,TRBJ2-7,NA,CASSYPGLVNYEQYF,TGTGCCAGCAGCTATCCTGGACTCGTCAACTACGAGCAGTACTTC
NA,TRBV10-3,12,TRBJ2-7,NA,CATSATGYEQYF,TGTGCCACGTCGGCCACAGGGTACGAGCAGTACTTC
few,TRBV7-9,14,TRBJ1-5,NA,CASSLGQGLGPQHF,TGTGCCAGCAGCTTAGGGCAGGGGTTAGGGCCCCAGCATTTT
NA,TRBV10-3,13,TRBJ2-1,TRBD2,CAVLAGARNEQFF,TGTGCCGTACTAGCGGGGGCCCGCAATGAGCAGTTCTTC
NA,TRBV18,14,TRBJ2-6,NA,CASEEATGANVLTF,TGTGCCAGCGAGGAGGCGACTGGGGCCAACGTCCTGACTTTC
NA,TRBV25-1,16,TRBJ1-1,TRBD1,CASSADRGRVNTEAFF,TGTGCCAGCAGTGCCGACAGGGGGCGAGTAAACACTGAAGCTTTCTTT
NA,TRBV4-1,16,TRBJ1-6,NA,CASSHYQGNRDSPLHF,TGCGCCAGCAGCCACTACCAGGGTAATAGAGATTCACCCCTCCACTTT
few,TRBV5-1,13,TRBJ1-1,NA,CASRPSRETEAFF,TGCGCCAGCAGGCCGTCCAGGGAAACTGAAGCTTTCTTT
NA,TRBV2,16,TRBJ2-1,TRBD2,CASREGLAGDYNEQFF,TGTGCCAGCAGGGAGGGACTAGCGGGGGACTACAATGAGCAGTTCTTC
NA,TRBV6-5,14,TRBJ1-5,NA,CASSKGGGNQPQHF,TGTGCCAGCAGTAAGGGAGGGGGCAATCAGCCCCAGCATTTT
NA,TRBV3-1/TRBV3-2,14,TRBJ1-4,TRBD1,CASSYRTGTEKLFF,TGTGCCAGCAGCTACAGGACAGGGACCGAAAAACTGTTTTTT
NA,TRBV19,12,TRBJ2-5,NA,CASGDGGQTQYF,TGTGCCAGCGGAGATGGGGGCCAGACCCAGTACTTC
NA,TRBV5-1,15,TRBJ1-1,NA,CASSQLGAEGTEAFF,TGCGCCAGCAGCCAGTTGGGGGCCGAGGGCACTGAAGCTTTCTTT
NA,TRBV6-5,15,TRBJ2-1,TRBD2,CASSHLSGGDYEQFF,TGTGCCAGCAGTCACCTCAGCGGGGGGGACTATGAGCAGTTCTTC
NA,TRBV15,16,TRBJ1-1,NA,CATSRDSAGMNTEAFF,TGTGCCACCAGCAGAGATTCGGCAGGAATGAACACTGAAGCTTTCTTT
NA,TRBV5-1,14,TRBJ1-3,TRBD1,CASSLQGAGNTIYF,TGCGCCAGCAGCTTACAGGGGGCTGGAAACACCATATATTTT